Below are 7 T cell receptor beta chains sequenced from a single sample in a study of identical twins. TCRdb itself ran the 5' RACE reads through MiXCR, one entry per CDR3 protein. The data contain about 530,000 distinct CDR3 sequences, approximately 20% of them singletons. These data are also associated with another study on yellow fever vaccine responses in identical twins.

The sample comprised CD4+ T cells sorted from blood. Receptors originate from a woman aged 18-30 years in good health.

This clonotype was observed a handful of times. The rearrangement links TRBV10-3 to TRBJ2-3; D unclear. V lost 5 bases to trimming and J lost 0 bases, with 6 bases between them. Germline V gives CDR1 ENHRY, CDR2 SYGVKD. The CDR3 is 13 residues long. The CDR3 DNA reads TGTGCCATCAGTAGCCGAAGCACAGATACGCAGTATTTT. Encoded protein: CAISSRSTDTQYF.

CDR3 sequence: CSVERGASNYGYTF. CDR3 DNA: TGCAGCGTTGAACGGGGGGCCTCTAACTATGGCTACACCTTC. The chain is built from TRBV29-1 and TRBJ1-2; a weak D match, TRBD1 (6 bases). CDR3 length: 14 residues. Trimming stripped 2 bases from V and 0 bases from J, with 10 bases between. Germline lookup yields CDR1 SQVTM and CDR2 ANQGSEA.

Many counts were recorded for this clonotype. The chain employs TRBV4-1 and TRBJ2-3, with a possible D match to TRBD2 (5 bases). V was pared by 1 base and J by 2 bases, with 10 bases between. Per germline, CDR1 MGHRA and CDR2 YSYEKL. The CDR3 covers 15 residues. CDR3 loop: CASSQVYGNTDTQYF. The CDR3 DNA is TGCGCCAGCAGCCAAGTTTACGGGAACACAGATACGCAGTATTTT.

V and J are TRBV12-3 or TRBV12-4 and TRBJ2-5; 12 bases line up with TRBD2. With V trimmed by 6 bases and J by 5 bases, 4 bases remained unmatched. The CDR3 covers 14 residues. The chain's CDR3 is CASRLAGGRETQYF. CDR3 nucleotide sequence: TGTGCCAGCAGGCTAGCGGGAGGGAGGGAGACCCAGTACTTC.

The chain has TRBV4-1 and TRBJ2-2; D is unresolved. Between the trimmed V and J ends, which lost 4 bases and 3 bases, there was a span of 12 bases. This CDR3 is built from 15 residues. Germline CDR1 and CDR2: MGHRA and YSYEKL. CDR3 residues: CASSPTTFHTGELFF. The CDR3 DNA is TGCGCCAGCAGCCCAACCACGTTCCACACCGGGGAGCTGTTTTTT.

The sample holds a few counts of this clonotype. J is TRBJ2-3 and V is TRBV20-1, with a possible D match to TRBD2 (6 bases). V lost 5 bases, J lost 5 bases, and 14 bases lay in between. Germline V gives CDR1 DFQATT, CDR2 SNEGSKA (reference sequence). CDR3 length: 13 residues. CDR3 amino acids: CSAGGLRGDTQYF. The CDR3, as DNA: TGCAGTGCTGGGGGACTCCGGGGAGATACGCAGTATTTT.

This clonotype was detected only a few times. The J gene is TRBJ2-7, the V gene TRBV5-1; 9 bases align to TRBD1. The germline V gene has CDR1 SGHRS and CDR2 YFSETQ. The CDR3 has 15 residues. Unmatched junction bases numbered 3, after V lost 0 bases and J lost 2 bases. As DNA, the CDR3 is TGCGCCAGCAGCTTGGGGGGGACAGGGCCCTACGAGCAGTACGTC. It yields the protein CASSLGGTGPYEQYV.